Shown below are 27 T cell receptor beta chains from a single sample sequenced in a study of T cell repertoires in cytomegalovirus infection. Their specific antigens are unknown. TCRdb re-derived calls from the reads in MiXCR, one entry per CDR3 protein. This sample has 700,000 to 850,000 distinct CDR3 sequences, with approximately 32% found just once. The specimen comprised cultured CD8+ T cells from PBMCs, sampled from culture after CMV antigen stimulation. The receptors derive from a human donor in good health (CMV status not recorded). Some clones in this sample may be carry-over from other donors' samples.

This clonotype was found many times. CDR3 loop: CASSLSGTGSNQPQHF. CDR3 coding DNA: TGTGCCAGCAGTTTATCGGGGACAGGGAGCAATCAGCCCCAGCATTTT. The V and J genes are TRBV12-3 or TRBV12-4 and TRBJ1-5; 9 bases align to TRBD1. The CDR3 is made up of 16 amino acids. With 2 bases clipped from V and 1 base from J, the junction kept 3 bases outside the gene matches.

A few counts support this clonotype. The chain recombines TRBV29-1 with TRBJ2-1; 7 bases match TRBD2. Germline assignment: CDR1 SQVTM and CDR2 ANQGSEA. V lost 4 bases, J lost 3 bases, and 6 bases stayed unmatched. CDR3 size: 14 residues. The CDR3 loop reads CSVGGGGYYNEQFF. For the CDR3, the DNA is TGCAGCGTTGGGGGGGGAGGTTACTACAATGAGCAGTTCTTC.

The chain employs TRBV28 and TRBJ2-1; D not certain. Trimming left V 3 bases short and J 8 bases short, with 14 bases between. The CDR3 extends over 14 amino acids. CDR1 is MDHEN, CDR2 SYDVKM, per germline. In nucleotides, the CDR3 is TGTGCCAGCAGTTTCGGGTCGGTCATAGATGAGCAGTTCTTC. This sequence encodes CASSFGSVIDEQFF.

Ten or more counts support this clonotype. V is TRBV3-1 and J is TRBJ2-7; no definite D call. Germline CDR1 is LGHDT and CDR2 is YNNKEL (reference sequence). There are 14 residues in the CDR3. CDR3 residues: CASSQINTSYGQYV. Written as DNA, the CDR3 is TGTGCCAGCAGCCAAATAAATACCTCCTACGGGCAGTACGTC.

CDR3 amino acids: CATVDGVNTEAFF. The CDR3 coding sequence is TGTGCCACCGTAGATGGGGTGAACACTGAAGCTTTCTTT. The genes are TRBV2 and TRBJ1-1; D ambiguous. This CDR3 region has 13 residues. The V end lost 10 bases, the J end lost 0 bases, and 12 bases lay between the germline ends. Germline values: CDR1 SNHLY, CDR2 FYNNEI.

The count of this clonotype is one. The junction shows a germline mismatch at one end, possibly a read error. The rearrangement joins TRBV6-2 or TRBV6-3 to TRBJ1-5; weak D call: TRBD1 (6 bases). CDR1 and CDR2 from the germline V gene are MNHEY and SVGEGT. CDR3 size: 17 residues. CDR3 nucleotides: TGTGCCAGCAGCCATCAAACGGGGGCGGGTTGGGAGCAGCCCCAGCATTTC. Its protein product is CASSHQTGAGWEQPQHF.

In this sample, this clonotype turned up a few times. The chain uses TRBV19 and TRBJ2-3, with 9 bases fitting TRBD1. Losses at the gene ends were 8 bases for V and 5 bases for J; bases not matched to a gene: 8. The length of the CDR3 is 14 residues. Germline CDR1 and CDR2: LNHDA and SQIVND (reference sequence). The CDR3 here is CASGHRGRKDTQYF. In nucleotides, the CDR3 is TGTGCCAGTGGGCACAGGGGGCGGAAAGATACGCAGTATTTT.

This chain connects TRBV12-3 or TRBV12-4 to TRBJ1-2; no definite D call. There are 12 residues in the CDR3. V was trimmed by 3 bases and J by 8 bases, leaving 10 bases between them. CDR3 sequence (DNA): TGTGCCAGCAGTTTTACCGCCTTGGGCTACACCTTC. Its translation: CASSFTALGYTF.

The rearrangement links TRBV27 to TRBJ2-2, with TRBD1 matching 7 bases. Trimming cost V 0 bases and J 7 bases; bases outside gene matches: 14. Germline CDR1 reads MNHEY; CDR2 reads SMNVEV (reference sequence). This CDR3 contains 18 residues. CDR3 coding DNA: TGTGCCAGCAGTTTATCCCTGGGACAGTCACGATTTGGCGGGGAGCTGTTTTTT. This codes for CASSLSLGQSRFGGELFF.

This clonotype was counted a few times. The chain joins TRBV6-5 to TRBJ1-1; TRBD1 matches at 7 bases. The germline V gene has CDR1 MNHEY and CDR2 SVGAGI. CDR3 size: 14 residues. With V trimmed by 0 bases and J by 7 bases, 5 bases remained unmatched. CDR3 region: CASSYSNTGVEAFF. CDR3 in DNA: TGTGCCAGCAGTTACTCGAATACAGGGGTTGAAGCTTTCTTT.

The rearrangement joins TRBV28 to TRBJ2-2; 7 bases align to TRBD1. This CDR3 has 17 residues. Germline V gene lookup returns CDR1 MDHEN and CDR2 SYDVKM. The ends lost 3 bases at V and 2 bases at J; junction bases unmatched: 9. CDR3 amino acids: CASSFWDSLPNTGELFF. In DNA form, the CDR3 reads TGTGCCAGCAGTTTCTGGGACAGCCTGCCAAACACCGGGGAGCTGTTTTTT.

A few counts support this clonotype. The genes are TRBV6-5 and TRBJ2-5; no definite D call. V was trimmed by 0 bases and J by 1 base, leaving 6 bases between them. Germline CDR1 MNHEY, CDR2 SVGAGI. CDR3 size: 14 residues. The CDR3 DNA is TGTGCCAGCAGTTACTCGCGGCGCCAAGAGACCCAGTACTTC. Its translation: CASSYSRRQETQYF.

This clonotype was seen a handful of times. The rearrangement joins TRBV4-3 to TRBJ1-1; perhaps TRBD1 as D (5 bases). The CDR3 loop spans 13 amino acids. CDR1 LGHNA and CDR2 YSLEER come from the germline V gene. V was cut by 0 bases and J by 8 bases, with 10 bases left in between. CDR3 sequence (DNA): TGCGCCAGCAGCCAAGATTACCAGGGCGAAGCTTTCTTT. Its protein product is CASSQDYQGEAFF.

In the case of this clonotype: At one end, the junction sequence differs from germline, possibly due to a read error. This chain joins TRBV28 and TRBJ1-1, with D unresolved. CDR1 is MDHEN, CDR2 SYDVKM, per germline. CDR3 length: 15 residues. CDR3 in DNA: TGTGCCAACAGTTCCCCGACGGCCGAACAGTATGAAGCTTTCTTT. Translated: CANSSPTAEQYEAFF.

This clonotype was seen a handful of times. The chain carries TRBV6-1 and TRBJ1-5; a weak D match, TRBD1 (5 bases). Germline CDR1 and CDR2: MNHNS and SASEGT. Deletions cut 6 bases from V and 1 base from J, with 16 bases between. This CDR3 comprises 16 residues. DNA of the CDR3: TGTGCCAGCAGCCCTGGCCCGGGGGGGAGCAATCAGCCCCAGCATTTT. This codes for CASSPGPGGSNQPQHF.

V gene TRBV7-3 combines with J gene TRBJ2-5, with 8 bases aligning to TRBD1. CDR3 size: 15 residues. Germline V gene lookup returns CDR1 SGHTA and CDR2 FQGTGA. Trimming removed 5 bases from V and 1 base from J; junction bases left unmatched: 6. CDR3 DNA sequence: TGTGCCAGCAGCATCGACAGGGGCGGCCAAGAGACCCAGTACTTC. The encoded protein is CASSIDRGGQETQYF. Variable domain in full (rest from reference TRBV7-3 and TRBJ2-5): GAGVSQTPSNKVTEKGKYVELRCDPISGHTALYWYRQSLGQGPEFLIYFQGTGAADDSGLPNDRFFAVRPEGSVSTLKIQRTERGDSAVYLCASSIDRGGQETQYFGPGTRLLVL.

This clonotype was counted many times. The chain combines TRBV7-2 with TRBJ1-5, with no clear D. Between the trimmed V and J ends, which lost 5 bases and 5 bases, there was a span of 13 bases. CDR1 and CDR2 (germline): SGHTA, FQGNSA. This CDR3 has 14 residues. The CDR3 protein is CASSRGILYQPQHF. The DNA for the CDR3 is TGTGCCAGCAGCCGCGGTATACTCTATCAGCCCCAGCATTTT.

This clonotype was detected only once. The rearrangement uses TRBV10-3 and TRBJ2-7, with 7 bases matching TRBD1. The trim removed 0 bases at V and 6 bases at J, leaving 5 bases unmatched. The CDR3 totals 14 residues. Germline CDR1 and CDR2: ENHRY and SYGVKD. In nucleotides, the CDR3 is TGTGCCATCAGTGAGTCGATTGGACAGGCCGAGCAGTACTTC. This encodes CAISESIGQAEQYF.

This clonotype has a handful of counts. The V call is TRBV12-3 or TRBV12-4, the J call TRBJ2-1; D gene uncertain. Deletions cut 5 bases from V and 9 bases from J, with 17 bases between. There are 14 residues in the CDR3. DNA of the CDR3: TGTGCCAGCAGTAACCTATTGGGATACGGTGAGCAGTTCTTC. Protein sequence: CASSNLLGYGEQFF.

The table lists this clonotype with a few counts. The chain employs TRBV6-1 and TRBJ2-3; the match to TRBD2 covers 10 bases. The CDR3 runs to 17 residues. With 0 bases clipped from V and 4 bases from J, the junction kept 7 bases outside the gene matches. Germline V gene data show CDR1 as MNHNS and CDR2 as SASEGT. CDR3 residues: CASSEAWLAGVADTQYF. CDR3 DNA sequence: TGTGCCAGCAGTGAAGCGTGGCTAGCGGGGGTGGCAGATACGCAGTATTTT.

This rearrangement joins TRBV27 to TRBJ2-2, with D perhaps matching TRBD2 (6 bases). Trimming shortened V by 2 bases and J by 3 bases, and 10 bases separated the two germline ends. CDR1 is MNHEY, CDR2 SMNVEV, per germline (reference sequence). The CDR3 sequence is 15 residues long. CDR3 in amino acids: CASSLLGLDTGELFF. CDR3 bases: TGTGCCAGCAGTTTACTGGGACTCGACACCGGGGAGCTGTTTTTT.

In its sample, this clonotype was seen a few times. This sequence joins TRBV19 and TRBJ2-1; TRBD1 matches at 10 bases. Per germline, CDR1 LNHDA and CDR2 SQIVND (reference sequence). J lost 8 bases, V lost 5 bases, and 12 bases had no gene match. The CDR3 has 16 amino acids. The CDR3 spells CASSPEGGQGSYEQFF. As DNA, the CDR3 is TGTGCCAGTAGTCCCGAGGGGGGACAGGGGTCGTATGAGCAGTTCTTC.

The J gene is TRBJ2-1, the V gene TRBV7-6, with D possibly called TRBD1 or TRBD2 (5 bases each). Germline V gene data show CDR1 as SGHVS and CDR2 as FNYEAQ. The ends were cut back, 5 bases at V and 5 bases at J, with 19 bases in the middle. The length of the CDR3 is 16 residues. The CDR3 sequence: CASSPLAGTPDNEQFF. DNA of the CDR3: TGTGCCAGCAGCCCCTTGGCTGGGACGCCGGACAATGAGCAGTTCTTC.

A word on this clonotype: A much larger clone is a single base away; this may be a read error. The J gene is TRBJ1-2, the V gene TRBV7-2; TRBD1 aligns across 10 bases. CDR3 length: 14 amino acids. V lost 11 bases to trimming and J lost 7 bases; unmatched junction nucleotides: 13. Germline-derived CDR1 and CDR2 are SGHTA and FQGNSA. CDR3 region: CAALQDRGFGGYTF. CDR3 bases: TGTGCCGCCCTACAGGACAGGGGGTTCGGTGGCTACACCTTC.

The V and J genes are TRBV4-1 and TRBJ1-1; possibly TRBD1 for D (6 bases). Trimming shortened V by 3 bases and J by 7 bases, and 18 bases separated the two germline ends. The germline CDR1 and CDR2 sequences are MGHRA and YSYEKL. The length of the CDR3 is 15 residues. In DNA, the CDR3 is TGCGCCAGCAGCCAGCGTTTCCAGGGGACGGGTGAAGCTTTCTTT. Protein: CASSQRFQGTGEAFF.

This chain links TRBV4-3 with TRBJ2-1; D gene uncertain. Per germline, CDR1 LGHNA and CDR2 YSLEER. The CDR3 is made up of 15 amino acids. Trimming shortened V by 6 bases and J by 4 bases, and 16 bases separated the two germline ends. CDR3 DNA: TGCGCCAGCAGGCCTGAGGCGGAATTATACAATGAGCAGTTCTTC. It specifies CASRPEAELYNEQFF.

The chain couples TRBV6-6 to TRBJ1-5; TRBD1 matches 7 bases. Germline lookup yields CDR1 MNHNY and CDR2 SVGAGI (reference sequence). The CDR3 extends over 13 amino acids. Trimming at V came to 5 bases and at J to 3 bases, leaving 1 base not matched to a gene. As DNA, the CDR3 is TGTGCCAGCAGTGGACAGGACAATCAGCCCCAGCATTTT. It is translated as CASSGQDNQPQHF.